These 9 T cell receptor beta chains came from one sample sequenced in a study of T cells in Graves' hyperthyroidism and ophthalmopathy. Regions amplified from RNA transcripts were the TCR beta CDR3 regions. When the TCR CDR3 underwent first-round RT-PCR, the HTBI primer set was used. TCRdb reprocessed the multiplex PCR reads with MiXCR, giving one entry per CDR3 protein. Of about 250,000 distinct CDR3 sequences detected, approximately 21% appear once; the ten largest clones hold roughly 60%. Sequences were obtained from blood. All receptors come from a man aged 25-40 years with Graves' ophthalmopathy.

This clonotype came up many times. The CDR3: CAWSLGLAGGPGETQYF. The CDR3 region has the DNA TGTGCCTGGAGCCTGGGTCTAGCGGGAGGGCCCGGAGAGACCCAGTACTTC. The V gene is TRBV30, the J gene TRBJ2-5, with TRBD2 matching over 12 bases. After removal of 3 bases from V and 4 bases from J, the junction contained 12 bases not matched to a gene. The CDR3 consists of 17 residues. CDR1 and CDR2 from the germline V gene are GTSNPN and SVGIG (reference sequence).

V and J are TRBV11-2 and TRBJ2-1; 7 bases agree with TRBD2. The CDR3 runs to 14 residues. V dropped 0 bases and J dropped 6; count of bases not matched to a gene: 2. Germline V gene sequence: CDR1 SGHAT, CDR2 FQNNGV. The CDR3 reads CASSLEAGFNEQFF. The CDR3 DNA is TGTGCCAGCAGCTTAGAAGCGGGGTTCAATGAGCAGTTCTTC.

This clonotype was counted at least ten times. The rearrangement links TRBV7-2 to TRBJ2-7; no firm D call. Deletions cut 4 bases from V and 6 bases from J, with 16 bases between. This CDR3 comprises 14 residues. From germline, CDR1 is SGHTA and CDR2 FQGNSA. Written as DNA, the CDR3 is TGTGCCAGCAGCTCAATAGCCACGCCAGGCGAGCAGTACTTC. Translation gives CASSSIATPGEQYF.

This clonotype was seen a handful of times. This chain connects TRBV6-2 or TRBV6-3 to TRBJ2-3, with TRBD2 identical over 8 bases. CDR1 and CDR2 from the germline V gene are MNHEY and SVGEGT. V was pared by 2 bases and J by 0 bases, with 4 bases of the junction left unmatched. The CDR3 runs to 16 residues. This chain's CDR3 is CASSYGASGSTDTQYF. The CDR3 DNA is TGTGCCAGCAGTTACGGGGCTAGCGGGAGCACAGATACGCAGTATTTT.

The CDR3 loop reads CASSEGPGMAEKLFF. CDR3 DNA: TGTGCCAGCAGTGAAGGCCCAGGGATGGCTGAAAAACTGTTTTTT. The chain is built from TRBV6-1 and TRBJ1-4, with TRBD1 as a possible D gene (5 bases). CDR1 is MNHNS, CDR2 SASEGT, per germline. The CDR3 has 15 residues. V was trimmed by 1 base and J by 7 bases, leaving 13 bases between them.

This clonotype has a handful of counts. The J gene is TRBJ2-5, the V gene TRBV5-1; D ambiguous. The CDR3 loop spans 14 amino acids. Germline V gene sequence: CDR1 SGHRS, CDR2 YFSETQ. V gave up 0 bases and J gave up 3 bases, with 9 bases separating them. CDR3 in DNA: TGCGCCAGCAGCTTGGGACTGACCGAAGAGACCCAGTACTTC. This translates into CASSLGLTEETQYF.

This clonotype has more than one count but fewer than ten. This rearrangement joins TRBV7-9 to TRBJ1-4, with 8 bases aligning to TRBD1. The CDR3 has 17 amino acids. V lost 6 bases and J lost 0; bases outside the gene matches: 9. CDR1 is SEHNR, CDR2 FQNEAQ, per germline (reference sequence). This CDR3 reads CASSPSQGAATNEKLFF. The DNA for the CDR3 is TGTGCCAGCAGTCCGTCTCAGGGGGCGGCAACTAATGAAAAACTGTTTTTT.

The chain uses TRBV6-9 and TRBJ2-3, with TRBD2 matching over 9 bases. The CDR3 has 15 amino acids. After removal of 3 bases from V and 5 bases from J, the junction contained 6 bases not matched to a gene. Per germline, CDR1 MNHGY and CDR2 SVAAGI. CDR3 nucleotide sequence: TGTGCCAGCAGTTACGCGGGAGGGCCGGTAGATACGCAGTATTTT. It specifies CASSYAGGPVDTQYF.

The rearrangement joins TRBV5-1 to TRBJ2-2, with D possibly TRBD1 on 6 matching bases. This CDR3 is built from 15 residues. V gave up 2 bases and J gave up 0 bases, with 8 bases separating them. Germline lookup yields CDR1 SGHRS and CDR2 YFSETQ. The DNA for the CDR3 is TGCGCCAGCAGCTTCGGACAGCCGAACACCGGGGAGCTGTTTTTT. Its protein is CASSFGQPNTGELFF.